This T cell receptor (beta chain) was retrieved from a study of PD-1 blockade in classical Hodgkin lymphoma. The study's findings and limits: After ASCT, patients who started nivolumab under 1 year later were excluded. By cycle point C4D1, TCR diversity had risen significantly in CD4+ cells (but not CD8+ cells). Whoever responded completely had baseline diversity much like that seen in newly diagnosed patients.

Method: immunoSEQ multiplex PCR; TCRdb's copy keeps in-frame clones and lacks some. The sample has 40,000 to 45,000 clones, over 55% seen once. Each and every patient relapsed after autologous stem cell transplantation, and patients got differing brentuximab vedotin exposure. The CDR3 extends over 12 amino acids. The V gene end was trimmed by 2 bases and the J gene end by 11 bases; junction bases not matched to a gene: 5. In germline, CDR1 is MNHEY, CDR2 SMNVEV (reference sequence). As for this clone: The antigen is undetermined.

This chain joins TRBV27 and TRBJ1-1, with TRBD1 matching 7 bases. The sample in question was peripheral blood mononuclear cells (PBMCs), obtained at baseline. The TCR was taken from a human donor with classical Hodgkin lymphoma. The CDR3: CASSLPGTDAFF. In DNA, the CDR3 is TGTGCCAGCAGTTTACCCGGGACAGATGCTTTCTTT.